This T cell receptor beta chain originates from a study of T-cell reconstitution after alpha-beta-depleted transplantation in children. Unique molecular identifiers were incorporated during preparation of the TCRbeta library. TCRdb fed the PCR reads into MiXCR, producing one record per CDR3 protein. The sample consists of 200,000 to 250,000 distinct CDR3 sequences, 7.5% to 9.5% of them appearing once. The source of this sequence is a male patient younger than 18 who had a stem cell transplant for acute lymphoblastic leukemia, so the T cells may come from the graft donor. The specimen comprised PBMCs, mostly from graft donor cells, sampled 180 days after TCRalphabeta/CD19-depleted stem cell transplant.

The CDR3 loop is CATSASTGELFF. For the CDR3, the DNA is TGTGCCACCAGTGCCAGCACCGGGGAGCTGTTTTTT. The rearrangement uses TRBV24-1 and TRBJ2-2; D remains ambiguous. Germline V gene lookup returns CDR1 KGHDR and CDR2 SFDVKD. The CDR3 covers 12 residues. Trimming shortened V by 5 bases and J by 4 bases, and 4 bases separated the two germline ends.